This T cell receptor (beta chain) was documented in a study of T cells in Graves' hyperthyroidism and ophthalmopathy (dated by TCRdb to about 2019). Turning to the overall study: Peripheral blood was collected at initial diagnosis, before any treatment. A discovery cohort of roughly 100 patients, roughly 40 with Graves' ophthalmopathy and about 58 with stable Graves' hyperthyroidism, was used to find distinguishing TCR V-J signatures. Prospective prediction of ophthalmopathy was tested in an independent validation cohort of some 19 hyperthyroidism patients and approximately 17 patients who later progressed to ophthalmopathy. The approximately 100 discovery patients were randomly divided into training and test sets at a 7:3 ratio. Thyroid tissue and blood T-cell repertoires from roughly six Graves' hyperthyroidism patients were also compared in the study. After sampling, hyperthyroidism patients received methimazole starting at 30 mg daily, and ophthalmopathy patients received high-dose intravenous methylprednisolone. The paper describes TCR Vbeta CDR3 sequencing of 135 peripheral blood samples, made up of under 50 ophthalmopathy patients, more than 70 hyperthyroidism patients and 17 progressor patients.

Stable Graves' hyperthyroidism was defined as the absence of progression to ophthalmopathy over 18 months of follow-up. Hyperthyroidism patients were newly diagnosed, had a disease duration of under 2 months, and were aged 18 to 65 years. Exclusion was applied to patients with uncontrolled infections, other autoimmune diseases, pregnancy or lactation. Diagnoses were based on clinical symptoms, serum thyroxine and TRAb, thyroid ultrasound and orbital computed tomography. PBMCs were isolated from approximately 10 ml of fresh peripheral blood by Ficoll-Paque density gradient centrifugation. Total RNA was extracted using Trizol reagent, and RNA quality was assessed on an Agilent 2100 Bioanalyzer. Trimming at the junction amounts to 3 bases on V and 1 base on J, and the germline ends lie 11 bases apart. CDR1 and CDR2, per the germline V gene (reference sequence), are SEHNR and FQNEAQ. The CDR3 runs 15 residues from the cysteine to the phenylalanine. The only DNA kept is the CDR3, 45 bases in frame from the first base.

This clonotype was counted many times. Its target antigen remains unknown. Base-call qualities are not available, and no considerably larger clone is one nucleotide away. The TCR beta CDR3 regions were amplified from RNA transcripts. The first round of RT-PCR for the TCR CDR3 was performed with the HTBI primer set and the Qiagen OneStep RT-PCR kit. Libraries were constructed in a second round of multiplex PCR, after which size selection and purification were performed. Sequencing of the libraries was done on an Illumina HiSeq2000 using paired-end 100 bp reads. The published analysis was carried out like this. Raw data were processed with SOAPnuke, discarding reads with adapters, uncalled bases, mean Phred below 15, or no exact constant-primer or identifier match. High-quality paired reads were merged with COPE v1.2.5, and unique nucleotide sequences were defined as clonotypes. MiTCR v1.1 was used to align the clonotypes against IMGT TRBV, TRBD and TRBJ reference segments. Only V-J combinations with frequency above 0.0001, covering about 99% of repertoires, were analysed. A TCS score was defined as the ratio between F50 (clonal expansion) and ExV (chaos), using BLOSUM62-based TCRdist between CDR3 peptides within each V-J. Welch's t-statistics and random forest reduced fewer than 550 V-J features to 13, which were used in a naive Bayes classifier (R e1071). The public reads were reprocessed in TCRdb via fastp at Q25 and MiXCR, keeping in-frame beta chains. Here each entry gathers all rows of one CDR3 protein and keeps the most common genes and DNA. The V and J calls come from TCRdb's annotation, not from the publication. Counted in this sample were approximately 630,000 distinct CDR3 sequences; about a sixth of them appeared once. Of the sample, 3% to 4% is held by the ten largest clones.

Results and caveats for the whole study, not just this receptor: A model built on a 13 V-J signature distinguished ophthalmopathy from stable hyperthyroidism, reaching approximately 89% sensitivity and 81.08% specificity in cross-validation and 80%/75% in testing. Most expanded thyroid clonotypes (frequency above 0.001) were also detected in blood, suggesting blood repertoires may reflect thyroid immune responses. During validation, the model predicted progression to ophthalmopathy a median of about 5.9 months ahead of onset, with around 70% sensitivity and around 73% specificity. No statistical method was used to fix the sample size in advance, and group allocation was not hidden from the investigators.

The sequenced material came from blood. The TCR comes from a young woman with Graves' hyperthyroidism. The chain links TRBV7-9 with TRBJ2-3, with no confidently assigned D gene. The CDR3 protein is CASSFWAERTDTQYF. The nucleotide sequence reads as follows: TGTGCCAGCAGCTTCTGGGCAGAGCGCACAGATACGCAGTATTTT.